The rows below give T cell receptor beta chains drawn from one sample of a study of technical replicates of blood from several donors. The protocol was immunoSEQ multiplex PCR, while the TCRdb copy is restricted to in-frame clones and leaves out a portion. Altogether around 70,000 clones are present, 94% being singletons, with the ten largest covering 0.39%. Sequencing was carried out using T cells isolated from PBMCs. These receptors originate from a human donor in good health. Both conserved end residues are part of each CDR3. D genes are given only for firm matches. For some rows the clone size is stated as once, few or many, or as a class when expanded; others skip it.

V gene,D gene,J gene,clone size,CDR3 DNA,CDR3 protein
TRBV6-4,TRBD1,TRBJ2-1,NA,TGTGCCAGCAGCCCAAGGACAGGGGTTGGAGATGAGCAGTTCTTC,CASSPRTGVGDEQFF
TRBV9,NA,TRBJ2-3,once,TGTGCCAGCAGCGTATCCTTTTCCGGTTCTAGCACAGATACGCAGTATTTT,CASSVSFSGSSTDTQYF
TRBV7-8,NA,TRBJ1-3,few,TGTGCCAGCAGCTTAGAGTTCGGGTTAGTCCTTGGAAACACCATATATTTT,CASSLEFGLVLGNTIYF
TRBV12-1,NA,TRBJ2-7,once,TGTGCCAGCAGCCGCGGGGGGAAGGACTACGAGCAGTACTTC,CASSRGGKDYEQYF
TRBV5-1,TRBD1,TRBJ2-1,NA,TGCGCCAGCAGCTCCACCCCGGGACAGGGTGCCAATGAGCAGTTCTTC,CASSSTPGQGANEQFF
TRBV6-6,TRBD1,TRBJ2-3,once,TGTGCCAGCAGTCTACAGGGGGAGAGCACAGATACGCAGTATTTT,CASSLQGESTDTQYF
TRBV6-1,TRBD1,TRBJ2-5,NA,TGTGCCAGCAGGACAGGGGGCTTCGAGACCCAGTACTTC,CASRTGGFETQYF
TRBV4-3,NA,TRBJ2-5,few,TGCGCCAGCAGCCAAGAATATCTTCGTCCGGAGACCCAGTACTTC,CASSQEYLRPETQYF
TRBV7-9,TRBD1,TRBJ2-5,NA,TGTGCCAGCAGCCCGGGACAGGGGGTAGAGACCCAGTACTTC,CASSPGQGVETQYF
TRBV2,TRBD1,TRBJ1-1,NA,TGTGCCAACGAAGGGGGCCTGAAGGTTACTGAAGCTTTCTTT,CANEGGLKVTEAFF
TRBV19,TRBD1,TRBJ1-4,NA,TGTGCCAGTACTATCCAGGGACAGGGCGCTGAAAAACTGTTTTTT,CASTIQGQGAEKLFF
TRBV18,NA,TRBJ1-2,NA,TGTGCCAGCTCACCACCGTGGGGCCCAGGGCTGGATGGCTACACCTTC,CASSPPWGPGLDGYTF
TRBV9,NA,TRBJ2-5,NA,TGTGCCAGCAGTCGGACTGAGGCCCGAGAGACCCAGTACTTC,CASSRTEARETQYF
TRBV7-3,NA,TRBJ1-2,NA,TGTGCCAGCAGCCTCTCCCCAAGCGGCACCCTCTATGGCTACACCTTC,CASSLSPSGTLYGYTF
TRBV11-2,NA,TRBJ2-3,once,TGTGCCAGCAGCCCCTCGGGGGCAGATACGCAGTATTTT,CASSPSGADTQYF
TRBV11-3,NA,TRBJ2-7,NA,TGTGCCAGCAGCTTAGGGGCCGGTCAGACCTACGAGCAGTACTTC,CASSLGAGQTYEQYF
TRBV6-6,TRBD1,TRBJ1-2,NA,TGTGCCAGCAGGCACCGGGACAGAATTTACTACACCTTC,CASRHRDRIYYTF
TRBV11-1,TRBD2,TRBJ2-7,NA,TGTGCCAGCAGCTTACTCGCGGGAGGATATTCCCTCGAGCAGTACTTC,CASSLLAGGYSLEQYF
TRBV7-3,NA,TRBJ2-7,NA,TGTGCCAGCAGCTTAAGGGGGGACCCCTCCTACGAGCAGTACTTC,CASSLRGDPSYEQYF
TRBV14,NA,TRBJ1-2,once,TGTGCCAGCAGCCAAGATAGTGCGCCTATCTATGGCTACACCTTC,CASSQDSAPIYGYTF
TRBV4-3,TRBD2,TRBJ2-1,NA,TGCGCCAGCAGCCAAGGGTCGGAGCGGGAGAAGTTCTTC,CASSQGSEREKFF
TRBV30,NA,TRBJ2-2,NA,TGTGCCTCGTACAGGGTTCTAGGCACCGGGGAGCTGTTTTTT,CASYRVLGTGELFF
TRBV18,NA,TRBJ1-4,NA,TGTGCCAGCTCACACAGTCCAGGGGCGGGTGAAAAACTGTTTTTT,CASSHSPGAGEKLFF
TRBV5-1,TRBD2,TRBJ2-7,NA,TGCGCCAGCAGCTTGACAGCGGGAGTCGACGAGCAGTACTTC,CASSLTAGVDEQYF
TRBV5-6,TRBD1,TRBJ1-2,NA,TGTGCCAGCAGCTTGGCGACAGGGGCCTATGGCTACACCTTC,CASSLATGAYGYTF
TRBV2,NA,TRBJ2-3,NA,TGTGCCAGCGCTCAGACAGATACGCAGTATTTT,CASAQTDTQYF
TRBV7-9,NA,TRBJ2-7,NA,TGTGCCAGCCACCGGGACACCCACTCCTACGAGCAGTACTTC,CASHRDTHSYEQYF
TRBV5-6,TRBD1,TRBJ2-1,NA,TGTGCCAGCAGCCTGGACAGGGGAAATGAGCAGTTCTTC,CASSLDRGNEQFF
TRBV5-6,NA,TRBJ1-4,NA,TGTGCCAGCAGCTTGGCGGGAGGACTTAAACTGTTTTTT,CASSLAGGLKLFF
TRBV30,TRBD1,TRBJ1-2,NA,TGTGCCTGGAGTGACACAGGGGTCTATGGCTACACCTTC,CAWSDTGVYGYTF
TRBV6-1,NA,TRBJ2-3,NA,TGTGCCAGCAGCGAGAAGAGAACCAGACAAGATACGCAGTATTTT,CASSEKRTRQDTQYF
TRBV7-3,NA,TRBJ1-1,NA,TGTGCCAGCAGCTTAGGACAGCCGAGCACTGAAGCTTTCTTT,CASSLGQPSTEAFF